This passage covers 10 T cell receptor beta chains from one sample sequenced in a study of blood T cell repertoires in COVID-19. Profiling relied on immunoSEQ multiplex PCR, and the TCRdb table lists in-frame clones only, not all of them. The sample has under 200,000 clones, roughly 80% seen once; the top ten hold less than 5.5%. Sequences were obtained from PBMCs or T cells enriched from blood (not recorded which). These receptors came from a woman aged 55 to 70 with acute COVID-19.

V is TRBV5-4 and J is TRBJ1-1, with D perhaps matching TRBD1 (6 bases). Trimming removed 4 bases from V and 4 bases from J, with 14 bases in between. The germline V gene encodes CDR1 SGHNT and CDR2 YYREEE (reference sequence). This CDR3 region has 14 residues. This CDR3 reads CASSTQQGPTEAFF. Here the CDR3 DNA reads TGTGCCAGCAGCACGCAACAGGGTCCCACTGAAGCTTTCTTT. Looking up the rest from reference TRBV5-4 and TRBJ1-1 gives the full variable domain: ETGVTQSPTHLIKTRGQQVTLRCSSQSGHNTVSWYQQALGQGPQFIFQYYREEENGRGNFPPRFSGLQFPNYSSELNVNALELDDSALYLCASSTQQGPTEAFFGQGTRLTVV.

The CDR3 loop reads CAIRMGSDLRDTQYF. The CDR3 region has the DNA TGCGCCATCAGGATGGGGAGCGACCTCCGGGATACGCAGTATTTT. The genes are TRBV5-1 and TRBJ2-3; tentative D call: TRBD2 (5 bases). The CDR3 spans 15 residues. The germline gives CDR1 SGHRS, CDR2 YFSETQ. Trimming cost V 9 bases and J 6 bases, with 23 bases left between them.

V and J are TRBV5-1 and TRBJ1-1; TRBD1 matches 9 bases. Germline V gene sequence: CDR1 SGHRS, CDR2 YFSETQ. The V gene end was trimmed by 5 bases and the J gene end by 4 bases; junction bases not matched to a gene: 3. CDR3 length equals 13 residues. In DNA, the CDR3 is TGCGCCAGCAGACAGGGGGCTACCACTGAAGCTTTCTTT. Translation gives CASRQGATTEAFF.

A single count supports this clone. The V call is TRBV28, the J call TRBJ1-5, with TRBD1 as a possible D gene (5 bases). This CDR3 spans 15 amino acids. V lost 6 bases and J 0 bases, leaving 12 bases between the germline ends. Germline-derived CDR1 and CDR2 are MDHEN and SYDVKM. The CDR3 DNA reads as TGTGCCAGCAGGTCCGGGGGGGTTAGCAATCAGCCCCAGCATTTT. Its protein product is CASRSGGVSNQPQHF.

V gene TRBV5-6 combines with J gene TRBJ1-2, with 8 bases identical to TRBD1. There are 13 residues in the CDR3. Trimming took 4 bases from V and 8 from J; bases not matched to a gene: 7. The germline CDR1 and CDR2 sequences are SGHDT and YYEEEE. The CDR3 DNA follows: TGTGCCAGCAGCCCCGACAGGGGAAAAGGCTACACCTTC. This sequence encodes CASSPDRGKGYTF. Supplemented by reference TRBV5-6 and TRBJ1-2, the full variable domain reads DAGVTQSPTHLIKTRGQQVTLRCSPKSGHDTVSWYQQALGQGPQFIFQYYEEEERQRGNFPDRFSGHQFPNYSSELNVNALLLGDSALYLCASSPDRGKGYTFGSGTRLTVV.

The rearrangement uses TRBV7-2 and TRBJ1-6, with TRBD1 identical over 11 bases. CDR1 SGHTA and CDR2 FQGNSA come from the germline V gene. The CDR3 has 16 amino acids. The trim removed 5 bases at V and 9 bases at J, leaving 9 bases unmatched. DNA of the CDR3: TGTGCCAGCAGCGCAAAGGACAGGGGGCTTTTTTCACCCCTCCACTTT. Its protein is CASSAKDRGLFSPLHF.

The chain recombines TRBV24-1 with TRBJ1-4; D uncertain. The CDR3 totals 17 residues. The germline V gene has CDR1 KGHDR and CDR2 SFDVKD. Trimming shortened V by 4 bases and J by 5 bases, and 19 bases separated the two germline ends. The CDR3 region is CATSERAGTGKNEKLFF. In nucleotides, the CDR3 is TGTGCCACCAGTGAAAGAGCAGGCACGGGGAAAAATGAAAAACTGTTTTTT.

This chain links TRBV21-1 with TRBJ2-5; the D segment call TRBD1 is taken from the table without a DNA check. TRBV21-1 is marked as a pseudogene. The CDR3 is 15 amino acids. The CDR3 coding sequence is TGTGCCAGCAGCACCCCACCGGACAGGAAAGAGACCCAGTACTTC. Amino acids: CASSTPPDRKETQYF.

V gene TRBV4-1 combines with J gene TRBJ2-1; 10 bases agree with TRBD2. The J segment lost 5 bases and the V segment lost 1 base, leaving 11 bases of the junction unmatched. Germline V CDR1 and CDR2: MGHRA, YSYEKL. The CDR3 totals 18 residues. Here the CDR3 DNA reads TGCGCCAGCAGCCAAGGGGGGGCTAGCGGGAGCAGGAACAATGAGCAGTTCTTC. Translated: CASSQGGASGSRNNEQFF.

This chain uses TRBV4-3 with TRBJ2-3; unclear D gene. This CDR3 contains 18 residues. CDR1 LGHNA and CDR2 YSLEER come from the germline V gene. The ends were cut back, 0 bases at V and 0 bases at J, with 16 bases in the middle. Here the CDR3 reads CASSQERTRDGSTDTQYF. CDR3 nucleotide sequence: TGCGCCAGCAGCCAAGAAAGAACCCGAGACGGGAGCACAGATACGCAGTATTTT.